This T cell receptor (beta chain) was sequenced for a study of cytomegalovirus exposure and HLA in healthy donors (dated 2017 in TCRdb). About the full investigation: According to a later analysis, one platform produced both the roughly 120 validation repertoires and the 666 repertoires of the first cohort. The aim of the study was to test whether cataloging public T cell receptors could identify signatures of past pathogen exposure. A separate validation cohort of roughly 130 different subjects was used in addition to the roughly 640-subject first cohort. To predict cytomegalovirus infection status, the study brought together high-throughput TCR immunosequencing, statistical association of individual TCRs with disease status, and machine learning.

Summary of the overall study and its limitations: The classifier was reported to diagnose cytomegalovirus status with high specificity and sensitivity in both the original and validation cohorts. It was suggested by the authors that the approach could potentially be generalized to other disease states and immunological phenotypes. The validation cohort had no HLA typing available for a later analysis, so co-occurrence within that cohort was assessed over all 130 or so repertoires. While some public TCRs were present in many individuals, most TCR sequences turned up only very rarely across donors. A later analysis found that TCRs clustered in the first cohort also tended to co-occur in the roughly 120 validation repertoires, with 90% to 95% of cluster scores above 0. A total of 164 TCR beta chains were listed by the study as associated with cytomegalovirus. In vitro tests confirmed that three of the cytomegalovirus-associated TCR beta chains recognize cytomegalovirus antigens.

Separate from the roughly 650-subject first cohort, the validation cohort of about 130 subjects was the group to which the donors belonged. The library relied on the immunoSEQ multiplex PCR assay. Regarding the original processing steps: A statistical classification framework was built for diagnosing cytomegalovirus status from the catalog of TCR beta chain sequences. Drawn from immuneACCESS, this table holds only the in-frame rearrangements with V and J called that TCRdb kept. Clones are partly lost; checked studies trace under half to an unresolved V gene and leave the rest unexplained. The V and J calls and clone size are taken from that table; D and trimming were inferred from the DNA. This sample comprises approximately 220,000 clones, approximately 90% of them detected only once. The top ten clones comprise around 2.6% of the sample. This clone was seen a few times. Its cognate antigen has yet to be identified. Within one base of it there is no much larger clone, and no base qualities were kept.

The germline V and J ends show losses of 4 bases and 9 bases respectively, and no gene match explains 7 bases of the junction. Spanning cysteine to phenylalanine, the CDR3 consists of 12 amino acids. The sequence is cut down to CDR3 DNA, 36 bases in frame from base 1. CDR1 and CDR2, looked up from the germline V gene, are SGDLS and YYNGEE. The clonotype comes from a man between 18 and 35 years old in good health and CMV-seronegative. Sequences were obtained from PBMCs. The chain couples TRBV9 to TRBJ2-7; 7 bases in the middle match TRBD2. The DNA sequence is as follows: TGTGCCAGCAGCCCCGCCGGGGGGAGGCAGTACTTC. Translated, it reads CASSPAGGRQYF.